Presented here are 14 T cell receptor beta chains from one specimen sequenced in a study of blood T cell repertoires in COVID-19. Sequencing used immunoSEQ multiplex PCR; TCRdb keeps in-frame clones, though not all of them. The sample shows fewer than 150,000 clones, more than 70% of them seen only once. Sequenced input: peripheral blood. The receptors derive from a human donor in a cohort sampled during active COVID-19.

This rearrangement joins TRBV29-1 to TRBJ1-3, with 9 bases identical to TRBD1. Germline V lookup: CDR1 SQVTM, CDR2 ANQGSEA. The V and J ends lost 5 bases and 0 bases, in that order; junction bases with no gene match: 5. The length of the CDR3 is 15 residues. The CDR3 coding sequence is TGCAGCGTTAACGGACAGGGGTCCTCTGGAAACACCATATATTTT. This translates into CSVNGQGSSGNTIYF. The complete variable domain, with remaining parts taken from reference TRBV29-1 and TRBJ1-3, reads SAVISQKPSRDICQRGTSLTIQCQVDSQVTMMFWYRQQPGQSLTLIATANQGSEATYESGFVIDKFPISRPNLTFSTLTVSNMSPEDSSIYLCSVNGQGSSGNTIYFGEGSWLTVV.

V gene TRBV29-1 combines with J gene TRBJ2-3; no clear D. The CDR3 loop spans 14 amino acids. In germline, CDR1 is SQVTM, CDR2 ANQGSEA. V lost 2 bases to trimming and J lost 5 bases, with 14 bases between them. For the CDR3, the DNA is TGCAGCGTTGAAATTGGAAGTACAGTAGATACGCAGTATTTT. It yields the protein CSVEIGSTVDTQYF.

The chain recombines TRBV5-6 with TRBJ2-1; D is perhaps TRBD1 (6 bases). This CDR3 has 15 residues. Looked up from germline, CDR1 is SGHDT and CDR2 is YYEEEE. Deletions cut 6 bases from V and 4 bases from J, with 17 bases between. DNA of the CDR3: TGTGCCAGCACCCAACAGGGACCCTCTTACAATGAGCAGTTCTTC. It encodes CASTQQGPSYNEQFF.

CDR3 sequence reads: CASSLFDSLGGYTF. The DNA for the CDR3 is TGCGCCAGCAGCTTGTTCGACAGCCTCGGAGGCTACACCTTC. The chain joins TRBV5-1 to TRBJ1-2; TRBD1 is a possible D gene (5 bases). Germline CDR1 is SGHRS and CDR2 is YFSETQ. This CDR3 has 14 residues. V lost 1 base and J lost 8, with 15 bases in between.

The chain links TRBV30 to TRBJ1-5, with 7 nucleotides matching TRBD1. CDR1 GTSNPN and CDR2 SVGIG come from the germline V gene (reference sequence). Trimming removed 0 bases from V and 1 base from J; junction bases left unmatched: 3. The CDR3 is 15 amino acids. The CDR3: CAWSVQGGSNQPQHF. Here the CDR3 DNA reads TGTGCCTGGAGTGTACAAGGGGGCAGCAATCAGCCCCAGCATTTT.

This chain uses TRBV5-1 with TRBJ1-1, with TRBD1 matching over 11 bases. This CDR3 spans 13 amino acids. The trim removed 4 bases at V and 8 bases at J, leaving 4 bases unmatched. Germline V gene data show CDR1 as SGHRS and CDR2 as YFSETQ. The CDR3 sequence: CASSPGQGAEAFF. The DNA of the CDR3 is TGCGCCAGCAGCCCAGGACAGGGGGCGGAAGCTTTCTTT.

The V gene is TRBV15, the J gene TRBJ2-3; TRBD1 agrees at 8 bases. V shed 2 bases, J shed 5 bases, and the junction held 3 bases outside the gene matches. The CDR3 runs to 14 residues. Germline V lookup: CDR1 LNHNV, CDR2 YYDKDF (reference sequence). As DNA, the CDR3 is TGTGCCACCAGCAGACAGGGGGCGGTAGATACGCAGTATTTT. Its protein product is CATSRQGAVDTQYF.

The rearrangement uses TRBV19 and TRBJ1-2; 10 bases agree with TRBD1. Trimming cost V 4 bases and J 8 bases; bases outside gene matches: 10. CDR1 LNHDA and CDR2 SQIVND come from the germline V gene (reference sequence). This CDR3 is 15 amino acids long. The CDR3 DNA reads TGTGCCAGTAGTACTCGGGACAGGGGTTTCCAGGGCTACACCTTC. Protein: CASSTRDRGFQGYTF.

V is TRBV29-1 and J is TRBJ2-5; 8 bases align to TRBD1. Germline CDR1 SQVTM, CDR2 ANQGSEA. The J segment lost 4 bases and the V segment lost 7 bases, leaving 5 bases of the junction unmatched. The length of the CDR3 is 12 residues. The chain's CDR3 is CSADRGAETQYF. CDR3 sequence (DNA): TGCAGCGCCGACAGGGGTGCAGAGACCCAGTACTTC.

V usage is TRBV19 and J usage is TRBJ2-2; tentative D call: TRBD1 (5 bases). Germline V gene data show CDR1 as LNHDA and CDR2 as SQIVND (reference sequence). V was shortened by 6 bases and J by 4 bases, with 12 bases between the two germline ends. The CDR3 runs to 14 residues. CDR3 sequence (DNA): TGTGCCAGTAGCCTCACCAGGGCCACCGGGGAGCTGTTTTTT. This gives the protein CASSLTRATGELFF. The entire variable domain, with the rest obtained from reference TRBV19 and TRBJ2-2, is as follows: DGGITQSPKYLFRKEGQNVTLSCEQNLNHDAMYWYRQDPGQGLRLIYYSQIVNDFQKGDIAEGYSVSREKKESFPLTVTSAQKNPTAFYLCASSLTRATGELFFGEGSRLTVL.

The J gene is TRBJ2-2, the V gene TRBV7-2; D may be TRBD1 (5 bases). This CDR3 spans 15 amino acids. V dropped 1 base and J dropped 5 bases, with 11 bases sitting between them. Germline V gives CDR1 SGHTA, CDR2 FQGNSA. CDR3 nucleotides: TGTGCCAGCAGCTTAGGGGTACAGGCGACCGGGGAGCTGTTTTTT. Protein product: CASSLGVQATGELFF.

V and J are TRBV6-2 or TRBV6-3 and TRBJ2-7; 7 nucleotides line up with TRBD2. Germline V lookup: CDR1 MNHEY, CDR2 SVGEGT. The CDR3 covers 14 residues. Trimming took 6 bases from V and 4 from J; bases not matched to a gene: 9. CDR3 in amino acids: CASSPPPGRYEQYF. The CDR3 DNA reads as TGTGCCAGCAGCCCTCCCCCCGGGAGGTACGAGCAGTACTTC.

The rearrangement uses TRBV11-3 and TRBJ2-2; tentative D call: TRBD2 (5 bases). The CDR3 spans 16 residues. In germline, CDR1 is SGHNT, CDR2 YENEEA. Trimming removed 5 bases at V and 0 bases at J, with 13 bases between. CDR3 nucleotides: TGTGCCAGCAGCAGCAGGAGGCTCTCGAACACCGGGGAGCTGTTTTTT. This codes for CASSSRRLSNTGELFF.

This chain uses TRBV6-5 with TRBJ1-4; a possible D gene is TRBD1 (6 bases). V was clipped by 5 bases and J by 7 bases, with 14 bases between them. The CDR3 sequence is 14 residues long. CDR1 and CDR2 from the germline V gene are MNHEY and SVGAGI. The CDR3 here is CASSRDTLFEKLFF. CDR3 nucleotides: TGTGCCAGCAGTCGGGACACCCTTTTTGAAAAACTGTTTTTT.